This T cell receptor beta chain came from a study of read filtering for tumor transcriptome and immune sequencing. Study details: 8 or 9 patients were R-ISS I, roughly 17 were R-ISS II, six or seven were R-ISS III.

The CDR3 is made up of 13 amino acids. V lost 6 bases to trimming and J lost 7 bases, with 13 bases between them. Germline CDR1 is MNHEY and CDR2 is SVGEGT. Bone marrow was sampled from every patient at the time of active disease. This clonotype has more than one count but fewer than ten. This library used roughly 400 ng RNA and molecular barcoded adaptors spanning alpha/delta and beta/gamma chains. Each CDR3 protein gets one entry after TCRdb re-called the reads with MiXCR. The sample contains tens of thousands of distinct CDR3 sequences, roughly 15% of which appear only once. V is TRBV6-2 or TRBV6-3 and J is TRBJ1-5; D might be TRBD1 (5 bases). What was sequenced was a population of CD138-negative cells sorted from bone marrow. The source of this sequence is a donor at least 40 years old with multiple myeloma. The CDR3 DNA sequence: TGTGCCAGCAGGGCTGCAGGGTGGCAGCCCCAGCATTTT. Its protein product is CASRAAGWQPQHF.